This passage covers 21 T cell receptor beta chains from one sample sequenced in a study of blood T cell repertoires in COVID-19. Profiled with immunoSEQ multiplex PCR; TCRdb holds only in-frame clones, not every one. The sample has 37,000 or so clones, about 74% seen once; the top ten hold about 2.1%. Input material: peripheral blood. The receptors shown here come from a man in his fifties or sixties with active COVID-19.

The V gene is TRBV6-5, the J gene TRBJ1-5; a weak D match, TRBD1 (5 bases). Deletions cut 5 bases from V and 0 bases from J, with 8 bases between. CDR1 and CDR2 from the germline V gene are MNHEY and SVGAGI. The CDR3 contains 14 residues. The CDR3 reads CASSPTDSNQPQHF. In DNA, the CDR3 is TGTGCCAGCAGTCCGACAGATAGCAATCAGCCCCAGCATTTT.

This clone has just a few counts. This chain links TRBV6-5 with TRBJ2-7; a weak D match, TRBD1 (5 bases). The CDR3 has 15 amino acids. Germline V CDR1 and CDR2: MNHEY, SVGAGI. Trimming took off 6 bases at V and 7 bases at J, with 22 bases between the two ends. In nucleotides, the CDR3 is TGTGCCAGCAGCGCCAGGGCCGCCCTCCTAAGGGAGCAGTACTTC. Translated: CASSARAALLREQYF.

This clone came up once. This chain connects TRBV6-2 or TRBV6-3 to TRBJ2-7; D unresolved. With 2 bases removed from V and 0 bases from J, the gap between germline ends came to 11 bases. Germline lookup yields CDR1 MNHEY and CDR2 SVGEGT. This CDR3 has 15 residues. DNA of the CDR3: TGTGCCAGCAGTTACGAAGCCAGGCTCTCCTACGAGCAGTACTTC. Its protein product is CASSYEARLSYEQYF.

The rearrangement joins TRBV11-3 to TRBJ2-4; TRBD1 might be the D (6 bases). The CDR3 totals 13 residues. V lost 3 bases to trimming and J lost 6 bases, with 9 bases between them. CDR1 is SGHNT, CDR2 YENEEA, per germline. The CDR3: CASSFGRGNIQYF. CDR3 in DNA: TGTGCCAGCAGCTTCGGCAGGGGAAACATTCAGTACTTC.

V gene TRBV7-6 combines with J gene TRBJ2-2, with 9 bases aligning to TRBD1. Germline V CDR1 and CDR2: SGHVS, FNYEAQ. This CDR3 has 18 residues. V gave up 5 bases and J gave up 6 bases; unmatched junction bases: 16. CDR3 bases: TGTGCCAGCAGCGCACAACGTACCGGGACAGGGTATGCCGGGGAGCTGTTTTTT. Translating gives CASSAQRTGTGYAGELFF.

This clone has a handful of counts. This rearrangement joins TRBV4-2 to TRBJ1-2; D unresolved. V was trimmed by 1 base and J by 4 bases, leaving 10 bases between them. This CDR3 has 14 amino acids. CDR1 and CDR2 from the germline V gene are LGHNA and YNFKEQ. The CDR3 DNA follows: TGTGCCAGCAGCCAAGGGGAAAGCGGCTATGGCTACACCTTC. This gives the protein CASSQGESGYGYTF.

V and J are TRBV14 and TRBJ1-1, with D perhaps TRBD1 (5 bases). CDR1 is SGHDN and CDR2 is FVKESK in the germline V gene. The germline V and J ends were trimmed by 1 base and 7 bases, with 7 bases remaining between them. The CDR3 totals 12 residues. CDR3 loop: CASSQGGGEAFF. CDR3 nucleotide sequence: TGTGCCAGCAGCCAAGGGGGGGGTGAAGCTTTCTTT. The full variable domain, with the rest looked up from reference TRBV14 and TRBJ1-1, is EAGVTQFPSHSVIEKGQTVTLRCDPISGHDNLYWYRRVMGKEIKFLLHFVKESKQDESGMPNNRFLAERTGGTYSTLKVQPAELEDSGVYFCASSQGGGEAFFGQGTRLTVV.

This chain links TRBV5-6 with TRBJ1-5; 9 bases align to TRBD1. The CDR3 sequence is 14 residues long. J gave up 15 bases and V 0 bases, and 10 bases lay outside the gene matches. Germline V CDR1 and CDR2: SGHDT, YYEEEE. Written as DNA, the CDR3 is TGTGCCAGCAGCTTGGGGCCTACAGGGGGCGCCGCGCATTTT. It translates to CASSLGPTGGAAHF.

V and J are TRBV19 and TRBJ2-7, with D uncertain. The CDR3 sequence is 13 residues long. V gave up 10 bases and J gave up 1 base, with 14 bases separating them. The germline V gene has CDR1 LNHDA and CDR2 SQIVND (reference sequence). The chain's CDR3 is CATATAVSYEQYF. CDR3 sequence (DNA): TGTGCCACAGCGACGGCGGTATCCTACGAGCAGTACTTC. Looking up the rest from reference TRBV19 and TRBJ2-7 gives the full variable domain: DGGITQSPKYLFRKEGQNVTLSCEQNLNHDAMYWYRQDPGQGLRLIYYSQIVNDFQKGDIAEGYSVSREKKESFPLTVTSAQKNPTAFYLCATATAVSYEQYFGPGTRLTVT.

The rearrangement uses TRBV7-2 and TRBJ2-7, with 7 nucleotides matching TRBD1. Germline CDR1 SGHTA, CDR2 FQGNSA. V was pared by 3 bases and J by 0 bases, with 5 bases of the junction left unmatched. This CDR3 has 15 amino acids. CDR3 in amino acids: CASSFVDRSSYEQYF. The CDR3 region has the DNA TGTGCCAGCAGCTTCGTGGACAGGAGCTCCTACGAGCAGTACTTC.

This clone was seen more than once but under ten times. The chain combines TRBV3-1 (or the pseudogene TRBV3-2) with TRBJ2-1; TRBD2 aligns across 12 bases. CDR1 and CDR2 from the germline V gene are LGHDT and YNNKEL (reference sequence). The trim removed 4 bases at V and 5 bases at J, leaving 6 bases unmatched. The CDR3 has 16 residues. The CDR3 here is CASSPPSGRDHNEQFF. Here the CDR3 DNA reads TGTGCCAGCAGCCCACCTAGCGGGAGGGATCACAATGAGCAGTTCTTC.

The chain recombines TRBV11-3 with TRBJ2-2; 9 nucleotides align to TRBD2. The CDR3 has 17 residues. Per germline, CDR1 SGHNT and CDR2 YENEEA. Trimming took 1 base from V and 2 from J; bases not matched to a gene: 5. As DNA, the CDR3 is TGTGCCAGCAGCTTAGGAATAGCGGGAGCAAACACCGGGGAGCTGTTTTTT. Encoded protein: CASSLGIAGANTGELFF.

The CDR3 loop is CATSRGGSSQFF. CDR3 nucleotide sequence: TGTGCCACCTCGAGGGGGGGCAGCTCGCAGTTCTTC. The chain carries TRBV6-5 and TRBJ2-1; a possible D gene is TRBD2 (7 bases). V gave up 10 bases and J gave up 12 bases, with 19 bases separating them. Germline V gives CDR1 MNHEY, CDR2 SVGAGI. The CDR3 has 12 residues.

This clone appeared a single time. This chain uses TRBV5-1 with TRBJ2-3; weak D call: TRBD2 (5 bases). Trimming took 5 bases from V and 4 from J, leaving 11 bases between them. Looked up from germline, CDR1 is SGHRS and CDR2 is YFSETQ. This CDR3 is 13 amino acids long. The CDR3 coding sequence is TGCGCCAGCAGTCCGACTATGGCAGATACGCAGTATTTT. Encoded protein: CASSPTMADTQYF. Looking up the rest from reference TRBV5-1 and TRBJ2-3 gives the full variable domain: KAGVTQTPRYLIKTRGQQVTLSCSPISGHRSVSWYQQTPGQGLQFLFEYFSETQRNKGNFPGRFSGRQFSNSRSEMNVSTLELGDSALYLCASSPTMADTQYFGPGTRLTVL.

This clone was found a few times. V and J are TRBV29-1 and TRBJ1-2, with a tentative D call TRBD1 (6 bases). Germline V CDR1 and CDR2: SQVTM, ANQGSEA. The length of the CDR3 is 13 residues. Trimming removed 7 bases from V and 7 bases from J, with 19 bases in between. The CDR3 DNA follows: TGCAGCGCCTTAGGAGAGAGGGGGACTGGCTACACCTTC. This sequence encodes CSALGERGTGYTF.

The V call is TRBV6-5, the J call TRBJ2-1; unclear D gene. Trimming cost V 0 bases and J 12 bases, with 12 bases left between them. This CDR3 spans 13 amino acids. Germline V gives CDR1 MNHEY, CDR2 SVGAGI. CDR3: CASSYSGPLGQFF. The CDR3 nucleotides read TGTGCCAGCAGTTACTCGGGCCCCTTAGGGCAGTTCTTC.

This chain connects TRBV29-1 to TRBJ2-7; 8 nucleotides match TRBD1. With 4 bases clipped from V and 2 bases from J, the junction kept 1 base outside the gene matches. Germline V gene lookup returns CDR1 SQVTM and CDR2 ANQGSEA. The CDR3 is 12 residues long. The CDR3 sequence is CSVGTGTYEQYF. Written as DNA, the CDR3 is TGCAGCGTTGGGACAGGGACCTACGAGCAGTACTTC.

The chain couples TRBV7-2 to TRBJ1-5; TRBD1 matches at 7 bases. Germline V gene lookup returns CDR1 SGHTA and CDR2 FQGNSA. Trimming removed 5 bases from V and 2 bases from J; junction bases left unmatched: 9. The length of the CDR3 is 16 residues. CDR3 in amino acids: CASSMDRSNGNQPQHF. The CDR3 DNA is TGTGCCAGCAGCATGGACAGGTCGAATGGCAATCAGCCCCAGCATTTT.

This chain joins TRBV23-1 and TRBJ2-2, with D possibly being TRBD1 (5 bases). TRBV23-1 is marked as an open reading frame, function uncertain. The CDR3 runs 17 residues. Trimming took off 3 bases at V and 0 bases at J, with 14 bases between the two ends. The CDR3 sequence is CASSHPPDSTNTGELFF. In DNA, the CDR3 is TGCGCCAGCAGTCACCCTCCAGACAGCACGAACACCGGGGAGCTGTTTTTT.

The chain is built from TRBV11-2 and TRBJ1-2; D perhaps matches TRBD1 (6 bases). Germline CDR1 is SGHAT and CDR2 is FQNNGV. V was clipped by 5 bases and J by 5 bases, with 9 bases between them. CDR3 size: 12 residues. The CDR3 nucleotides are TGTGCCAGCAGCGCTACAGGGTATGGCTACACCTTC. Protein: CASSATGYGYTF.

The CDR3, as DNA: TGTGCCAGCAGCCAAGAGGTACAGGGCGAGCAGTACTTC. It encodes CASSQEVQGEQYF. The chain carries TRBV4-2 and TRBJ2-7; tentative D call: TRBD1 (6 bases). The V and J ends lost 0 bases and 6 bases respectively, with 9 bases between them. This CDR3 region has 13 residues. CDR1 is LGHNA and CDR2 is YNFKEQ in the germline V gene.